The sequence of this T cell receptor (beta chain) was determined in a study of human T cells and chemical hapten exposure. Using its own MiXCR run on the RACE reads, TCRdb lists one record per CDR3 protein. The data show 340,000 or so distinct CDR3 sequences, with about 7% seen just once and around 8.4% held by the top ten. Described time point: patch test 1, 2 weeks after DPC sensitization. Sample treatment: therapeutic diphenylcyclopropenone sensitization with weekly scalp DPC. This sequence was found in a woman aged 18-29 years with alopecia areata. Some clones in this sample may be carry-over from other donors' samples. The material sequenced was whole blood, taken in connection with sensitization to the hapten diphenylcyclopropenone (DPC).

This CDR3 reads CASSPGGSSYGYTF. CDR3 nucleotide sequence: TGTGCCAGCAGCCCCGGCGGCAGCAGCTATGGCTACACCTTC. The chain is built from TRBV7-8 and TRBJ1-2; D gene uncertain. Germline V gene sequence: CDR1 SGHVS, CDR2 FQNEAQ. The length of the CDR3 is 14 residues. Trimming cost V 5 bases and J 4 bases, with 14 bases left between them.